The present entry profiles one TCR beta chain with its context. Its antigen is not identified. These data come from a study of T-cell reconstitution after alpha-beta-depleted transplantation in children. Overall study findings and caveats: At around two months after transplant, the alpha-beta T cells were reportedly derived from several hundred expanded clones that came from non-depleted graft cells.

Unique molecular identifiers were built into the TCRbeta library. TCRdb used MiXCR to reprocess the PCR reads, holding one entry per CDR3 protein. The sample records about 640,000 distinct CDR3 sequences, roughly 13% being singletons. Sequenced material: PBMCs, mostly from graft donor cells, taken 360 days after TCRalphabeta/CD19-depleted stem cell transplant. The TCR originated in a male patient aged 10-17 years who had a stem cell transplant for acute myeloid leukemia, so the T cells may come from the graft donor.

The CDR3 here is CASIGLAGYTGELFF. The CDR3 DNA sequence: TGTGCCAGCATAGGACTAGCGGGTTACACCGGGGAGCTGTTTTTT. The chain recombines TRBV6-1 with TRBJ2-2, with 11 bases fitting TRBD2. Germline V gene data show CDR1 as MNHNS and CDR2 as SASEGT. The trim removed 7 bases at V and 3 bases at J, leaving 4 bases unmatched. The CDR3 has 15 amino acids.